This T cell receptor (beta chain) was obtained from a study of cytomegalovirus exposure and HLA in healthy donors. Whole-study findings and limits: A later analysis, which compared TCR beta chains of equal frequency, found the HLA-associated ones more clonally expanded. Reports credit the classifier with highly specific, highly sensitive diagnosis of cytomegalovirus status.

13 Jbeta primers and 60 Vbeta primers were used for the PCR. In the authors' workflow: It was a later analysis that counted tens of millions of unique TCR beta chains, of which roughly 11 million were shared. Profiled with immunoSEQ multiplex PCR; TCRdb holds only in-frame clones, not every one. V, J and clone size are those of that table, while D and trimming were read from the DNA. This sample has more than 95,000 clones; roughly 9.1% occur once, and the top ten carry 5.5% to 7.5%. The V end lost 5 bases, the J end lost 1 base, and 11 bases lay between the germline ends. This CDR3 contains 14 residues. Germline loops: CDR1 SGHAT, CDR2 FQNNGV. As concerns this clone: Its antigen is as yet unknown.

The receptor's source is a man in his forties in good health and CMV-seropositive. Input material: PBMCs. The chain has TRBV11-2 and TRBJ1-1, with D perhaps TRBD1 (6 bases). The CDR3 coding sequence is TGTGCCAGCAGCGTAACGGACAGGAACACTGAAGCTTTCTTT. Translating it yields CASSVTDRNTEAFF.